Listed below are T cell receptor beta chains from one sample, sequenced in a study of metastatic and nonmetastatic thyroid tumors. TCRdb called clones again from the PCR reads with MiXCR. Counted here are about 23,000 clones, approximately 24% occurring once; the ten biggest clones make up approximately 7.5%. What was sequenced was blood. The receptors come from a female donor with papillary thyroid cancer or a benign thyroid nodule (not recorded which). Some clones in this sample may be carry-over from other donors' samples. CDR3s include the opening cysteine and the closing phenylalanine or tryptophan. D genes are given only for firm matches. Part of the rows lack a size; the others show once, few, many or a class for expanded clones.

v_call	cdr3_length	d_call	j_call	clone_size	cdr3_nt	cdr3_aa
TRBV7-1	21	TRBD1	TRBJ1-2	.	TGTGCCAGCAGCTCCCACGCCCTCCGCAGGGGGGGGATGAATTGGACGGGAGGCTACACCTTC	CASSSHALRRGGMNWTGGYTF
TRBV12-3/TRBV12-4	14	.	TRBJ2-5	few	TGTGCCAGCAGTTTGCAGGGATCGTGGGAGACCCAGTACTTC	CASSLQGSWETQYF
TRBV12-3/TRBV12-4	16	TRBD2	TRBJ2-3	few	TGTGCCAGCAGTACCGGGACTAGCGGGAGGGGAGATACGCAGTATTTT	CASSTGTSGRGDTQYF
TRBV20-1	15	TRBD1	TRBJ1-1	.	TGCAGTGCTAAGAACCGACAGGGGCTAAACACTGAAGCTTTCTTC	CSAKNRQGLNTEAFF
TRBV20-1	11	.	TRBJ2-5	many	TGCAGTGTTCTAGCGTGGGAGACCCAGTACTTC	CSVLAWETQYF
TRBV12-3/TRBV12-4	12	.	TRBJ2-3	few	TGTGCCAGCAGTTTACTCGGTGATACGCAGTATTTT	CASSLLGDTQYF
TRBV7-6	14	.	TRBJ2-7	.	TGTGCCAGCAGCTTAGAAGATGGTTCCTACGAGCAGTACTTC	CASSLEDGSYEQYF
TRBV6-2/TRBV6-3	12	.	TRBJ1-1	medium-sized	TGTGCCAGCAGTTACGGACCCGCCAAAGCTTTCTTT	CASSYGPAKAFF
TRBV7-9	13	.	TRBJ1-2	many	TGTGCCAGCAGCTCGACAGATTACTATGGCTACACCTTC	CASSSTDYYGYTF
TRBV7-2	14	.	TRBJ1-2	many	TGTGCCAGCAGCTTAGGGGCAGGGTCTTATGGCTACACCTTC	CASSLGAGSYGYTF
TRBV30	14	.	TRBJ1-1	.	TGTGCCTGGAGTTTAACAGGGAGGTTACCTGATGCTTTCTTT	CAWSLTGRLPDAFF
TRBV20-1	14	.	TRBJ2-7	.	TGCAGTGCGCCCCGGGGGGCAAGGGGATGGGAGCAGTACTTC	CSAPRGARGWEQYF
TRBV20-1	17	TRBD1	TRBJ2-7	.	TGCAGTGGTCTCCCCGGGACAGCCGCGTCGTCTCCCTACGAGCACTACTTC	CSGLPGTAASSPYEHYF
TRBV6-1	16	TRBD2	TRBJ2-3	medium-sized	TGTGCCAGCAGTGAATTGCCTAGCGGGGGCACAGATACGCAGTATTTT	CASSELPSGGTDTQYF
TRBV20-1	15	.	TRBJ2-1	many	TGCAGCTTCTATAGGGGGGCTGAAGGGCGGGATGAGCAGTTCTTC	CSFYRGAEGRDEQFF
TRBV18	15	TRBD2	TRBJ2-3	many	TGTGCCAGCTCACCAAGGATAGCGGGAGTCGATACGCAGTATTTT	CASSPRIAGVDTQYF
TRBV5-6	13	.	TRBJ2-5	many	TGTGCCAGCAGCTTAAATGCTGCCGAGACCCAGTACTTC	CASSLNAAETQYF